A selection of T cell receptor beta chains follows, all from one sample in a study of shared clonotypes between healthy human individuals. The method was immunoSEQ multiplex PCR; TCRdb's version includes in-frame clones alone and lacks a portion of them. This sample has 150,000 to 200,000 clones, with about 68% found just once. The sequencing input was memory CD4+ T cells sorted from blood. These receptors were taken from a man under 40 in good health. Each CDR3 is given with its conserved first and last residue. D genes are given only for firm matches. The listing skips clone size in some rows; elsewhere it reads once, few, many or a size class.

V gene: TRBV19
J gene: TRBJ1-5
D gene: -
CDR3 length: 12
clone size: few
CDR3 protein: CASDGGDQPQHF
CDR3 DNA: TGTGCCAGTGATGGAGGGGATCAGCCCCAGCATTTT

V gene: TRBV19
J gene: TRBJ1-5
D gene: -
CDR3 length: 12
clone size: -
CDR3 protein: CASKISNQPQHF
CDR3 DNA: TGTGCCAGCAAAATTAGCAATCAGCCCCAGCATTTT

V gene: TRBV7-8
J gene: TRBJ2-7
D gene: TRBD1
CDR3 length: 15
clone size: -
CDR3 protein: CASSLAGTGDYEQYF
CDR3 DNA: TGTGCCAGCAGCTTAGCCGGGACAGGGGACTACGAGCAGTACTTC

V gene: TRBV19
J gene: TRBJ1-5
D gene: -
CDR3 length: 16
clone size: -
CDR3 protein: CASTTSVSHGGQPQHF
CDR3 DNA: TGTGCCAGTACCACTTCAGTGTCCCATGGTGGTCAGCCCCAGCATTTT

V gene: TRBV7-9
J gene: TRBJ2-1
D gene: TRBD2
CDR3 length: 16
clone size: -
CDR3 protein: CASSLALAGTYNEQFF
CDR3 DNA: TGTGCCAGCAGCTTAGCCCTAGCGGGAACCTACAATGAGCAGTTCTTC

V gene: TRBV30
J gene: TRBJ2-7
D gene: -
CDR3 length: 16
clone size: once
CDR3 protein: CAWSGRATGQPTKQYF
CDR3 DNA: TGTGCCTGGAGCGGGAGGGCGACAGGGCAGCCTACGAAGCAGTACTTC

V gene: TRBV28
J gene: TRBJ2-7
D gene: -
CDR3 length: 16
clone size: -
CDR3 protein: CASSLAGRRGWDEQYF
CDR3 DNA: TGTGCCAGCAGTTTGGCGGGTAGGCGTGGTTGGGACGAGCAGTACTTC

V gene: TRBV2
J gene: TRBJ2-1
D gene: -
CDR3 length: 13
clone size: once
CDR3 protein: CASRDPSTGEQFF
CDR3 DNA: TGTGCCAGCAGGGACCCCTCGACGGGTGAGCAGTTCTTC

V gene: TRBV25-1
J gene: TRBJ2-1
D gene: TRBD2
CDR3 length: 17
clone size: -
CDR3 protein: CASSALGTSGSSNEQFF
CDR3 DNA: TGTGCCAGCAGTGCTCTTGGGACTAGCGGGAGTAGTAATGAGCAGTTCTTC

V gene: TRBV18
J gene: TRBJ2-3
D gene: -
CDR3 length: 11
clone size: -
CDR3 protein: CASSPTDTQYF
CDR3 DNA: TGTGCCAGCTCACCGACAGATACGCAGTATTTT

V gene: TRBV29-1
J gene: TRBJ2-7
D gene: -
CDR3 length: 15
clone size: few
CDR3 protein: CSVKSNRVSSYEQYF
CDR3 DNA: TGCAGCGTAAAATCGAACAGGGTCAGCTCCTACGAGCAGTACTTC

V gene: TRBV20-1
J gene: TRBJ2-3
D gene: -
CDR3 length: 10
clone size: -
CDR3 protein: CSAKVNTQYF
CDR3 DNA: TGCAGTGCTAAGGTGAACACGCAGTATTTT

V gene: TRBV7-2
J gene: TRBJ2-7
D gene: -
CDR3 length: 17
clone size: -
CDR3 protein: CASSLAGGTVGTYEQYF
CDR3 DNA: TGTGCCAGCAGCTTAGCGGGGGGGACAGTTGGAACCTACGAGCAGTACTTC

V gene: TRBV4-2
J gene: TRBJ2-3
D gene: -
CDR3 length: 15
clone size: -
CDR3 protein: CASSQATRLADTQYF
CDR3 DNA: TGTGCCAGCAGCCAAGCGACCCGATTAGCAGATACGCAGTATTTT

V gene: TRBV7-9
J gene: TRBJ2-5
D gene: TRBD2
CDR3 length: 16
clone size: -
CDR3 protein: CASSLRSSGSVETQYF
CDR3 DNA: TGTGCCAGCAGCTTACGCTCTAGCGGGAGTGTGGAGACCCAGTACTTC

V gene: TRBV30
J gene: TRBJ2-7
D gene: -
CDR3 length: 12
clone size: -
CDR3 protein: CAWSVKGTEQYF
CDR3 DNA: TGTGCCTGGAGTGTAAAAGGAACCGAGCAGTACTTC

V gene: TRBV5-1
J gene: TRBJ2-7
D gene: -
CDR3 length: 15
clone size: -
CDR3 protein: CASSFQPEDSYEQYF
CDR3 DNA: TGCGCCAGCAGCTTTCAGCCGGAAGACTCCTACGAGCAGTACTTC

V gene: TRBV10-3
J gene: TRBJ2-7
D gene: TRBD1
CDR3 length: 15
clone size: -
CDR3 protein: CAISASGQGTYEQYF
CDR3 DNA: TGTGCCATCAGTGCTTCGGGACAGGGAACCTACGAGCAGTACTTC

V gene: TRBV12-5
J gene: TRBJ1-2
D gene: TRBD1
CDR3 length: 15
clone size: -
CDR3 protein: CASGLPTGNYYGYTF
CDR3 DNA: TGTGCTAGTGGTTTACCGACAGGGAACTACTATGGCTACACCTTC

V gene: TRBV30
J gene: TRBJ2-7
D gene: -
CDR3 length: 15
clone size: -
CDR3 protein: CAWSVGQRSSYEQYF
CDR3 DNA: TGTGCCTGGAGTGTGGGGCAGAGGAGCTCCTACGAGCAGTACTTC

V gene: TRBV7-9
J gene: TRBJ2-1
D gene: TRBD2
CDR3 length: 17
clone size: few
CDR3 protein: CASSQATSGSGANEQFF
CDR3 DNA: TGTGCCAGCAGCCAGGCGACTAGCGGGAGCGGAGCCAATGAGCAGTTCTTC

V gene: TRBV1
J gene: TRBJ2-1
D gene: -
CDR3 length: 15
clone size: once
CDR3 protein: CTSSPAHAAYNEQFF
CDR3 DNA: TGCACCAGCAGCCCCGCCCACGCGGCCTACAATGAGCAGTTCTTC

V gene: TRBV11-2
J gene: TRBJ2-3
D gene: TRBD2
CDR3 length: 15
clone size: -
CDR3 protein: CASSYGLGRTDTQYF
CDR3 DNA: TGTGCCAGCAGCTACGGACTAGGTCGCACAGATACGCAGTATTTT

V gene: TRBV11-2
J gene: TRBJ1-5
D gene: TRBD1
CDR3 length: 16
clone size: once
CDR3 protein: CASSASQGLLNQPQHF
CDR3 DNA: TGTGCCAGCAGCGCTTCACAGGGGTTGCTAAATCAGCCCCAGCATTTT

V gene: TRBV5-1
J gene: TRBJ2-7
D gene: TRBD2
CDR3 length: 17
clone size: -
CDR3 protein: CASSSNRGGFASYEQYF
CDR3 DNA: TGCGCCAGCAGCTCAAACCGCGGGGGGTTCGCCTCCTACGAGCAGTACTTC

V gene: TRBV7-4
J gene: TRBJ2-1
D gene: TRBD2
CDR3 length: 15
clone size: -
CDR3 protein: CASSFPGRALMGQFF
CDR3 DNA: TGTGCCAGCAGTTTCCCGGGGAGGGCCCTCATGGGGCAGTTCTTC

V gene: TRBV18
J gene: TRBJ1-2
D gene: -
CDR3 length: 13
clone size: -
CDR3 protein: CASSGQTTDGYTF
CDR3 DNA: TGTGCCAGCTCCGGACAAACGACAGATGGCTACACCTTC

V gene: TRBV11-2
J gene: TRBJ1-2
D gene: -
CDR3 length: 14
clone size: few
CDR3 protein: CASSLVGGNYGYTF
CDR3 DNA: TGTGCCAGCAGCTTAGTCGGGGGGAACTATGGCTACACCTTC

V gene: TRBV5-6
J gene: TRBJ2-3
D gene: -
CDR3 length: 13
clone size: -
CDR3 protein: CASSLPSTDTQYF
CDR3 DNA: TGTGCCAGCAGCTTGCCCAGCACAGATACGCAGTATTTT

V gene: TRBV14
J gene: TRBJ2-7
D gene: -
CDR3 length: 11
clone size: -
CDR3 protein: CASSRSGEQYF
CDR3 DNA: TGTGCCAGCAGCCGGTCGGGGGAGCAGTACTTC

V gene: TRBV5-1
J gene: TRBJ2-5
D gene: TRBD1
CDR3 length: 14
clone size: medium-sized
CDR3 protein: CASGRQGEGETQYF
CDR3 DNA: TGCGCCAGCGGACGACAGGGGGAGGGAGAGACCCAGTACTTC

V gene: TRBV15
J gene: TRBJ2-7
D gene: TRBD1
CDR3 length: 13
clone size: -
CDR3 protein: CATSRVQGYEQYF
CDR3 DNA: TGTGCCACCAGCAGAGTACAGGGGTACGAGCAGTACTTC

V gene: TRBV9
J gene: TRBJ2-1
D gene: TRBD2
CDR3 length: 18
clone size: -
CDR3 protein: CASSARLAGLNSYNEQFF
CDR3 DNA: TGTGCCAGCAGCGCAAGACTAGCGGGACTCAATAGTTACAATGAGCAGTTCTTC

V gene: TRBV27
J gene: TRBJ2-2
D gene: -
CDR3 length: 15
clone size: -
CDR3 protein: CASSFTVANTGELFF
CDR3 DNA: TGTGCCAGCAGTTTCACTGTCGCGAACACCGGGGAGCTGTTTTTT

V gene: TRBV19
J gene: TRBJ1-4
D gene: -
CDR3 length: 14
clone size: -
CDR3 protein: CATFDRGGNEKLFF
CDR3 DNA: TGTGCCACCTTCGACCGAGGGGGTAATGAAAAACTGTTTTTT

V gene: TRBV7-9
J gene: TRBJ1-1
D gene: TRBD1
CDR3 length: 16
clone size: -
CDR3 protein: CASSLPGTGRATEAFF
CDR3 DNA: TGTGCCAGCAGCCTTCCCGGGACAGGGAGGGCCACTGAAGCTTTCTTT

V gene: TRBV18
J gene: TRBJ2-3
D gene: TRBD2
CDR3 length: 16
clone size: -
CDR3 protein: CASSPELAGGSGTQYF
CDR3 DNA: TGTGCCAGCTCACCGGAACTAGCGGGAGGGAGTGGTACGCAGTATTTT

V gene: TRBV7-8
J gene: TRBJ2-7
D gene: -
CDR3 length: 14
clone size: -
CDR3 protein: CASSLERGNYEQYF
CDR3 DNA: TGTGCCAGCAGCTTAGAAAGGGGGAACTACGAGCAGTACTTC

V gene: TRBV7-3
J gene: TRBJ2-1
D gene: TRBD2
CDR3 length: 13
clone size: once
CDR3 protein: CASSPGGYNEQFF
CDR3 DNA: TGTGCCAGCAGCCCGGGGGGCTACAATGAGCAGTTCTTC

V gene: TRBV25-1
J gene: TRBJ2-3
D gene: TRBD1
CDR3 length: 16
clone size: -
CDR3 protein: CASSGPKQGAKDTQYF
CDR3 DNA: TGTGCCAGCAGTGGGCCGAAACAGGGGGCAAAAGATACGCAGTATTTT

V gene: TRBV29-1
J gene: TRBJ2-2
D gene: -
CDR3 length: 14
clone size: -
CDR3 protein: CSVAWNSNTGELFF
CDR3 DNA: TGCAGCGTTGCGTGGAACTCGAACACCGGGGAGCTGTTTTTT

V gene: TRBV7-2
J gene: TRBJ2-7
D gene: TRBD1
CDR3 length: 14
clone size: once
CDR3 protein: CASSLTGVDYEQYF
CDR3 DNA: TGTGCCAGCAGCCTGACAGGGGTGGACTACGAGCAGTACTTC

V gene: TRBV6-5
J gene: TRBJ1-1
D gene: -
CDR3 length: 14
clone size: -
CDR3 protein: CASARVAMGVSAFF
CDR3 DNA: TGTGCCAGCGCCAGGGTCGCAATGGGAGTTTCAGCTTTCTTT